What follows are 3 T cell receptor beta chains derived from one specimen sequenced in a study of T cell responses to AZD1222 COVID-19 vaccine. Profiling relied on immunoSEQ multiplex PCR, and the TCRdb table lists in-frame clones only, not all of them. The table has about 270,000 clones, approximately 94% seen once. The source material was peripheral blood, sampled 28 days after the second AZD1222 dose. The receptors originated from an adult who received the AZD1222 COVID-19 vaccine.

The CDR3 coding sequence is TGTGCCAGCAGCTTATCCGGGACAGGGGGAAACACCATATATTTT. Translated: CASSLSGTGGNTIYF. V and J are TRBV9 and TRBJ1-3; 9 positions match TRBD1. Trimming removed 4 bases from V and 4 bases from J; junction bases left unmatched: 6. In germline, CDR1 is SGDLS, CDR2 YYNGEE. This CDR3 has 15 residues.

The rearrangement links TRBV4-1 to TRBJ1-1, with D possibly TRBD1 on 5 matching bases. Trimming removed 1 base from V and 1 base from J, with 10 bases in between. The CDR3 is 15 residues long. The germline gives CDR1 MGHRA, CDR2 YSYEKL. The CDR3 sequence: CASSQGTDRNTEAFF. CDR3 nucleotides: TGCGCCAGCAGCCAAGGGACCGACAGGAACACTGAAGCTTTCTTT.

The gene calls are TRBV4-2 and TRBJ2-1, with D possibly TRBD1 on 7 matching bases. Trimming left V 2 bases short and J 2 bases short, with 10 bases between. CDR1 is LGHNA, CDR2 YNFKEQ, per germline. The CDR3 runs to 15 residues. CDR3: CASSQPGGTYNEQFF. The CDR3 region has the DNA TGTGCCAGCAGCCAACCAGGGGGGACCTACAATGAGCAGTTCTTC.